The subject of this entry is one TCR beta chain. Preparation of TRB cDNA libraries relied on 5' RACE carrying UMI labels. TCRdb re-called the 5' RACE reads; one entry per CDR3 protein, DNA not given. This specimen shows about 62,000 distinct CDR3 sequences; the ten leading clones hold around 4%. These data originate in a study of CXCR3-negative and CXCR3-positive naive CD8 T cells. What was sequenced was naive CXCR3- CD8+ T cells from blood. Subset in this sample: CD45RO-CCR7+CD27+CD95- naive CD8+ T cells lacking CXCR3 (TNR3-). This TCR derives from a human donor in good health. Some clones in this sample may be carry-over from other donors' samples.

The CDR3 protein is CASSFEGSPLHF. The chain couples TRBV7-9 to TRBJ1-6. The CDR3 sequence is 12 residues long. Germline V gene lookup returns CDR1 SEHNR and CDR2 FQNEAQ (reference sequence).